One sample yielded the 25 T cell receptor beta chains listed below, sequenced in a study of shared clonotypes between healthy human individuals. In the naive CD8 group, cells lacked CD45RO and were positively selected for CCR7, so terminally differentiated effector memory CD45RA+ cells were left out. Assay used: immunoSEQ multiplex PCR; TCRdb lists only in-frame clones, some missing. The data show more than 2 million clones, just over 90% seen once. The material sequenced was naive CD8+ T cells from PBMCs. The receptors stem from a man aged 18-30 years in good health. Some clones in this sample may be carry-over from other donors' samples.

A single count supports this clone. The chain uses TRBV28 and TRBJ2-7; possible D gene TRBD1, 7 bases. Germline CDR1 is MDHEN and CDR2 is SYDVKM. The CDR3 loop spans 17 amino acids. V was trimmed by 3 bases and J by 2 bases, leaving 20 bases between them. Here the CDR3 DNA reads TGTGCCAGCAGTTTTAGGGGGCCAGGGGGGTTAACCTACGAGCAGTACTTC. It codes for CASSFRGPGGLTYEQYF.

The chain combines TRBV6-5 with TRBJ2-1; D unresolved. This CDR3 has 16 residues. Germline V lookup: CDR1 MNHEY, CDR2 SVGAGI. Between the trimmed V and J ends, which lost 2 bases and 3 bases, there was a span of 14 bases. CDR3 nucleotides: TGTGCCAGCAGTTACGGCACAGCACACAACTACAATGAGCAGTTCTTC. It encodes CASSYGTAHNYNEQFF.

V is TRBV10-1 and J is TRBJ2-2; the match to TRBD2 covers 10 bases. Germline V gene data show CDR1 as WNHNN and CDR2 as SYGVQD (reference sequence). This CDR3 contains 15 residues. V lost 8 bases and J lost 6; bases outside the gene matches: 9. The CDR3 sequence: CASSEGLAGAGELFF. The CDR3 coding sequence is TGCGCCAGCTCCGAGGGCCTAGCGGGAGCCGGGGAGCTGTTTTTT.

In DNA form, the CDR3 reads TGTGCCTGGAGCGCAGGGCGAGGCAGTGAGCAGTTCTTC. Amino acid sequence: CAWSAGRGSEQFF. V and J are TRBV30 and TRBJ2-1; tentatively, D is TRBD1 (5 bases). Trimming shortened V by 3 bases and J by 9 bases, and 15 bases separated the two germline ends. The CDR3 totals 13 residues. Germline V CDR1 and CDR2: GTSNPN, SVGIG (reference sequence).

The chain joins TRBV6-5 to TRBJ2-7; D may be TRBD1 (6 bases). Germline CDR1 and CDR2: MNHEY and SVGAGI. V was cut by 5 bases and J by 1 base, with 15 bases left in between. The CDR3 has 15 amino acids. The CDR3, as DNA: TGTGCCAGCAGTCCGGACAGAGGAGCATCCTACGAGCAGTACTTC. Translated: CASSPDRGASYEQYF.

J is TRBJ2-1 and V is TRBV29-1; D gene unclear. V lost 5 bases and J lost 8, with 13 bases in between. The length of the CDR3 is 12 residues. CDR1 and CDR2 (germline): SQVTM, ANQGSEA. CDR3 in DNA: TGCAGCGTTTTGCCAAGTCGGGATGAGCAGTTCTTC. Its translation: CSVLPSRDEQFF.

This clone was picked up a small number of times. The chain links TRBV7-6 to TRBJ1-2, with a possible D match to TRBD1 (6 bases). V gave up 1 base and J gave up 4 bases, with 7 bases separating them. Looked up from germline, CDR1 is SGHVS and CDR2 is FNYEAQ. This CDR3 is 13 amino acids long. For the CDR3, the DNA is TGTGCCAGCAGCTTAGGGACAGCCTATGGCTACACCTTC. Its protein product is CASSLGTAYGYTF.

This chain's CDR3 is CASSLRTTQETQYF. DNA of the CDR3: TGCGCCAGCAGCCTCAGGACAACCCAAGAGACCCAGTACTTC. This chain joins TRBV4-1 and TRBJ2-5, with D tentatively TRBD1 (5 bases). The germline CDR1 and CDR2 sequences are MGHRA and YSYEKL. Trimming left V 4 bases short and J 1 base short, with 10 bases between. This CDR3 region has 14 residues.

The CDR3 nucleotides read TGTGCCAGCAGCTTAAGACTAAGCAATGAGCAGTTCTTC. Its protein is CASSLRLSNEQFF. The J gene is TRBJ2-1, the V gene TRBV7-7; possible D gene TRBD2, 5 bases. V lost 2 bases and J 6 bases, leaving 8 bases between the germline ends. From germline, CDR1 is SSHAT and CDR2 FNYEAQ (reference sequence). CDR3 size: 13 residues.

This chain links TRBV11-2 with TRBJ1-3, with D maybe TRBD1 (5 bases). The CDR3 runs 14 residues. Looked up from germline, CDR1 is SGHAT and CDR2 is FQNNGV. V gave up 2 bases and J gave up 8 bases, with 13 bases separating them. DNA of the CDR3: TGTGCCAGCAGCTTATGGCTACGGGGGGACACCATATATTTT. It specifies CASSLWLRGDTIYF.

V gene TRBV6-1 combines with J gene TRBJ2-1; a possible D gene is TRBD2 (5 bases). This CDR3 is 15 amino acids long. Germline CDR1 is MNHNS and CDR2 is SASEGT. V was clipped by 6 bases and J by 6 bases, with 18 bases between them. The chain's CDR3 is CASSVSGVKINEQFF. The DNA for the CDR3 is TGTGCCAGCAGCGTAAGCGGAGTTAAGATCAATGAGCAGTTCTTC.

V usage is TRBV6-5 and J usage is TRBJ2-2; 9 nucleotides agree with TRBD2. The CDR3 is 14 residues long. J lost 7 bases, V lost 6 bases, and 6 bases had no gene match. Germline V gives CDR1 MNHEY, CDR2 SVGAGI. CDR3 in amino acids: CASRAGGPNGELFF. CDR3 DNA sequence: TGTGCCAGCAGGGCGGGAGGGCCGAACGGGGAGCTGTTTTTT.

This clone has just one count. The rearrangement joins TRBV5-8 to TRBJ1-2; 8 nucleotides match TRBD1. The CDR3 contains 12 residues. CDR1 and CDR2 from the germline V gene are SGHTS and YDEGEE. The V segment lost 4 bases and the J segment 8 bases; nucleotides outside the gene matches: 4. The CDR3 protein is CASSRDRGGYTF. CDR3 nucleotide sequence: TGTGCCAGCAGCCGCGACAGGGGCGGCTACACCTTC.

The chain carries TRBV4-1 and TRBJ2-1; 9 nucleotides line up with TRBD2. The CDR3 is made up of 17 amino acids. CDR1 MGHRA and CDR2 YSYEKL come from the germline V gene. The junction had 13 bases not matched to a gene; V was cut back by 4 bases and J by 6 bases. The CDR3 DNA reads as TGCGCCAGCAGCCGAGCCTCGACGCTAGCGGGATTCAATGAGCAGTTCTTC. Translation gives CASSRASTLAGFNEQFF.

V gene TRBV7-6 combines with J gene TRBJ2-7; D uncertain. The germline V gene encodes CDR1 SGHVS and CDR2 FNYEAQ. Trimming left V 0 bases short and J 3 bases short, with 6 bases between. The CDR3 length is 13 residues. CDR3 sequence (DNA): TGTGCCAGCAGCTTAGCTCAGAACTACGAGCAGTACTTC. It translates to CASSLAQNYEQYF.

As for this clone: This sample includes further DNA sequences coding for the same CDR3. The chain links TRBV6-6 to TRBJ2-1; TRBD1 matches 7 bases. This CDR3 is 13 amino acids long. From germline, CDR1 is MNHNY and CDR2 SVGAGI (reference sequence). V dropped 0 bases and J dropped 7; count of bases not matched to a gene: 0. The CDR3 sequence is CASSYSTGNEQFF. The CDR3 region has the DNA TGTGCCAGCAGTTACTCGACAGGGAATGAGCAGTTCTTC.

This clone was picked up one time. The limits of the CDR3 on the DNA are not certain, so only TCRdb's listed CDR3 is given. The gene calls are TRBV27 and TRBJ1-6. The length of the CDR3 is 13 amino acids, counting both ends. CDR1 MNHEY and CDR2 SMNVEV come from the germline V gene (reference sequence). The CDR3 loop is CASSLSLRNPLHF.

The chain carries TRBV6-6 and TRBJ1-2, with D possibly matching TRBD1 (6 bases). CDR1 is MNHNY, CDR2 SVGAGI, per germline (reference sequence). CDR3 size: 14 residues. The V gene lost 0 bases and the J gene lost 6 bases, with 11 bases spanning the gap. The CDR3 is CASSYSSGADGYTF. CDR3 nucleotides: TGTGCCAGCAGTTACTCATCAGGGGCGGATGGCTACACCTTC.

For this clone: The DNA is left out, because the CDR3 cannot be placed on it with certainty; the CDR3 is given as TCRdb lists it. The genes are TRBV5-4 and TRBJ2-7; TRBD2, the D gene given by the table, was not confirmed from the DNA. Germline CDR1 reads SGHNT; CDR2 reads YYREEE (reference sequence). Both ends counted, the CDR3 spans 14 residues. The CDR3 spells CASSLEVAGGSKYF.

The rearrangement joins TRBV9 to TRBJ2-1, with TRBD2 identical over 7 bases. The CDR3 consists of 16 residues. Trimming at V came to 0 bases and at J to 7 bases, leaving 10 bases not matched to a gene. CDR1 and CDR2 (germline): SGDLS, YYNGEE. The CDR3 here is CASSVGGGSTLNEQFF. CDR3 nucleotide sequence: TGTGCCAGCAGCGTAGGAGGCGGGAGTACCCTTAATGAGCAGTTCTTC.

The chain has TRBV29-1 and TRBJ2-7; D may correspond to TRBD1 or TRBD2 (5 bases each). The V end lost 6 bases, the J end lost 0 bases, and 18 bases lay between the germline ends. This CDR3 spans 15 amino acids. Germline CDR1 is SQVTM and CDR2 is ANQGSEA. The CDR3 sequence is CSVVITGRFSYEQYF. The CDR3, as DNA: TGCAGCGTGGTGATCACGGGACGGTTCTCCTACGAGCAGTACTTC.

CDR3 residues: CASSDLSEAFF. Here the CDR3 DNA reads TGTGCCAGCAGTGACCTTTCTGAAGCTTTCTTT. This chain joins TRBV28 and TRBJ1-1; D remains ambiguous. Looked up from germline, CDR1 is MDHEN and CDR2 is SYDVKM. CDR3 length: 11 residues. The germline V and J ends were trimmed by 5 bases and 6 bases, with 7 bases remaining between them.

V usage is TRBV29-1 and J usage is TRBJ2-3; tentatively, D is TRBD2 (6 bases). The V and J ends lost 7 bases and 5 bases respectively, with 13 bases between them. Germline CDR1 and CDR2: SQVTM and ANQGSEA. The CDR3 runs to 12 residues. The CDR3 DNA reads TGCAGCGCCTCGGAGGGCCGAGATACGCAGTATTTT. It translates to CSASEGRDTQYF.

V gene TRBV27 combines with J gene TRBJ2-7; D is unresolved. This CDR3 is built from 13 residues. Germline CDR1 and CDR2: MNHEY and SMNVEV (reference sequence). V dropped 3 bases and J dropped 0 bases, with 6 bases sitting between them. CDR3 coding DNA: TGTGCCAGCAGTTTTACCACCTCCTACGAGCAGTACTTC. Its protein product is CASSFTTSYEQYF.

The chain has TRBV11-2 and TRBJ2-7; the D is unclear. The CDR3 runs to 14 residues. Germline loops: CDR1 SGHAT, CDR2 FQNNGV. Trimming shortened V by 0 bases and J by 2 bases, and 8 bases separated the two germline ends. As DNA, the CDR3 is TGTGCCAGCAGCTTAGAACCAGGCACCTACGAGCAGTACTTC. It encodes CASSLEPGTYEQYF.